This T cell receptor (beta chain) was sequenced during a study of T cells in Graves' hyperthyroidism and ophthalmopathy. Study results and limitations: Ophthalmopathy, which appeared later, was predicted by the model a median about 5.9 months before onset.

Researchers amplified the TCR beta CDR3 regions from RNA transcripts. The primer set for the first-round RT-PCR of the TCR CDR3 was HTBI. TCRdb ran MiXCR on the multiplex PCR reads and lists one entry per CDR3 protein. This table holds hundreds of thousands of distinct CDR3 sequences, around 15% found once. Germline-derived CDR1 and CDR2 are SGHAT and FQDESV (reference sequence). This CDR3 has 16 residues. With 5 bases removed from V and 0 bases from J, the gap between germline ends came to 15 bases. This clonotype was picked up many times. Its antigen is still unknown. Material for sequencing was blood. The genes are TRBV11-1 and TRBJ2-3; D unclear. The sequence was collected from a woman aged 18-29 years with Graves' hyperthyroidism. As DNA, the CDR3 is TGTGCCAGCAGCCCCAGCAGTTCCTATAGCACAGATACGCAGTATTTT. Residues: CASSPSSSYSTDTQYF.